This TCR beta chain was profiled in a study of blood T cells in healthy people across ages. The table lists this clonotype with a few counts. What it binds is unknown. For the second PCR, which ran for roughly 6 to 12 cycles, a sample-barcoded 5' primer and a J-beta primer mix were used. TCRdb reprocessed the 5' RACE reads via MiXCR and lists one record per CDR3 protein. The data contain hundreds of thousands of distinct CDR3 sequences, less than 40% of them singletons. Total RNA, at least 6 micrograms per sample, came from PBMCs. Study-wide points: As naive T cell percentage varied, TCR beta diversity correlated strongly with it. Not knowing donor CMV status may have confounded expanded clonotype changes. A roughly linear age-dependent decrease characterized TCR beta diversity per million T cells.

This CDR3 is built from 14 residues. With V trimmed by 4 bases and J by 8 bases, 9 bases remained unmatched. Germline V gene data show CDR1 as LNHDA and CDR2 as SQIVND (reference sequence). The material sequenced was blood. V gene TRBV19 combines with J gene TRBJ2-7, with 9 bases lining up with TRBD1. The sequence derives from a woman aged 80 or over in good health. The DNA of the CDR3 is TGTGCCAGTAGTAGGCCGGGACAGGGAAACCAGCAGTACTTC. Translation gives CASSRPGQGNQQYF.